The clone carrying this T cell receptor beta chain was observed a handful of times. Its target is unknown. This sample was taken from a study of response to subunit inactivated influenza vaccine. The study, taken as a whole, reports: Few additional T cells are recruited per seasonal influenza vaccination, authors suggested.

MiXCR was run by TCRdb on the RT-PCR reads, yielding one entry per CDR3 protein. The sample holds approximately 520,000 distinct CDR3 sequences, about 15% seen once. Germline V gene data show CDR1 as DFQATT and CDR2 as SNEGSKA (reference sequence). V was trimmed by 5 bases and J by 1 base, leaving 12 bases between them. The CDR3 totals 13 residues. This sequence was found in a man in his fifties or sixties who received an inactivated influenza vaccine. The material was CD4+ T cells sorted from PBMCs, obtained less than 30 months after vaccination. The chain combines TRBV20-1 with TRBJ2-7, with no clear D. Here the CDR3 reads CSARPGQSYEQYF. Here the CDR3 DNA reads TGCAGTGCTCGTCCCGGTCAATCCTACGAGCAGTACTTC.